Described below is a single T cell receptor beta chain sequence and its context. What this receptor recognizes is not known. No quality values exist for individual bases; no much larger clone is one base distant. The entry originates in a study of cytotoxic CD8 clonotypes in ibrutinib-treated CLL (dated by TCRdb to the early 2020s). About the full investigation: In this cohort, approximately 14 patients were treatment-naive and roughly 10 were relapsed/refractory, while around 17 had unmutated IGHV. Longitudinal samples were obtainable from 26 of the 86 participants in the trial. Every sample from remission and from progressive disease was obtained while the patients were still on ibrutinib. Partial responses were observed in about 24 patients and complete responses in 2; after a median follow-up of roughly 72 months, remission was maintained in approximately 14 patients and progression was observed in some twelve. Response samples were taken after a median of about a year on treatment, ranging from 6 to 36 months. Cryopreserved peripheral blood mononuclear cells were collected at three points: before therapy, at response, and at either sustained remission or disease progression. On average, each sample had some 260,000 productive templates and 94,082 productive rearrangements.

Sequences SGHTA (CDR1) and FQGNSA (CDR2) are obtained from the germline V gene. From its cysteine to its phenylalanine, the CDR3 spans 12 amino acids. Only the CDR3 part of the read is kept: 36 bases, read in frame from the first base. At the junction V is shortened by 6 bases and J by 6 bases, with 11 bases in between. Points the paper makes about the study in general: Clonality rose at ibrutinib response, remained stable during sustained remission, and dropped back toward baseline at progression. Sampling times were not matched between sustained-remission and progressing patients, and lymph node repertoires were not studied. Public clonotypes were rare and either contracted or stayed stable during treatment, and the rise in clonality at ibrutinib response reflected the expansion of private clonotypes. Baseline clonality exceeded that of age-matched healthy donors and correlated strongly with circulating CD8+ T-cell counts.

Taken with the paper, the label for time point translates to: around 25 months on ibrutinib. For TCR beta library preparation, roughly 2 micrograms of genomic DNA were extracted from the cryopreserved PBMCs. Longitudinal blood samples from CLL patients on ibrutinib monotherapy were analyzed using high-throughput TCR beta sequencing. The patients took part in an open-label, single-center phase 2 trial of ibrutinib monotherapy. Each clonotype received, on average, about 9.7x coverage in deep resolution sequencing performed on a MiSeq, where the target depth lay between 1 in 1 million and 1 in 200,000 T cells. TCR beta libraries were generated with the immunoSEQ hsTCRB Kit. On the authors' methods: Data were analyzed with ImmunoSEQ Data Assistant and ImmunoSEQ Analyzer, with V, D and J genes assigned per IMGT definitions. Clonality, which ranges from 0 to 1, was calculated by subtracting the normalized Shannon entropy of productive rearrangement frequencies from one. Only overrepresented clonotypes making up at least 0.05% of each patient's repertoire were included in the public clonotype analysis. About a dozen age-matched healthy donor repertoires from immuneACCESS served as clonality controls. Entries here come from immuneACCESS through TCRdb and include only in-frame sequences with V and J called. Some clones fail to appear in such tables; in the studies checked, an unresolved V gene covers under half of the shortfall, and the cause of the remainder is unknown. The V and J calls and the clone size are those of that table, but D and trimming were determined from the DNA. The sample table records fewer than 200,000 clones; roughly four fifths of these occur just once. Around 4.5% of the sample lies in the top ten.

The source was PBMCs, collected after 24 months of ibrutinib treatment. This clonotype originated in a human donor with chronic lymphocytic leukemia. The V and J segments used are TRBV7-2 and TRBJ1-2; the D gene assignment is ambiguous. DNA sequence: TGTGCCAGCAGAGTTATTTTTAATGGCTACACCTTC. It translates to CASRVIFNGYTF.